This is a list of T cell receptor beta chains from one sample in a study of OX40 agonist ivuxolimab in advanced cancers. The protocol was immunoSEQ multiplex PCR, while the TCRdb copy is restricted to in-frame clones and leaves out a portion. The sample includes around 80,000 clones, roughly 91% of them seen just once. Sequenced material: CD4+ or CD8+ T cells sorted from blood, taken in a trial of the OX40 agonist ivuxolimab. The receptors stem from an adult with an advanced solid tumor such as melanoma, head and neck, liver or kidney cancer. The CDR3 runs from the conserved cysteine through the conserved F or W. Fields, in order: clone size, D gene, J gene, V gene, CDR3 DNA, CDR3 protein. The D gene is left open where the match is weak. Only part of the rows carry a size: once, few, many, or a class if the clone is expanded.

clone size: once
D gene: TRBD1
J gene: TRBJ2-1
V gene: TRBV28
CDR3 DNA: TGTGCCAGCAGACCGGGGACAGGCAAAGGGTCCTCCTACAATGAGCAGTTCTTC
CDR3 protein: CASRPGTGKGSSYNEQFF

clone size: .
D gene: TRBD1
J gene: TRBJ2-1
V gene: TRBV25-1
CDR3 DNA: TGTGCCAGCAATCGACCGGGACAGAGGTACAATGAGCAGTTCTTC
CDR3 protein: CASNRPGQRYNEQFF

clone size: once
D gene: TRBD1
J gene: TRBJ2-6
V gene: TRBV5-1
CDR3 DNA: TGCGCCAGCAGCGTCGACAGGGGGCAAGCTGGGGCCAACGTCCTGACTTTC
CDR3 protein: CASSVDRGQAGANVLTF

clone size: .
D gene: TRBD2
J gene: TRBJ2-2
V gene: TRBV13
CDR3 DNA: TGTGCCAGCAGCTTACCGGGACTAGCCGGCTCCGGGGAGCTGTTTTTT
CDR3 protein: CASSLPGLAGSGELFF

clone size: once
D gene: TRBD1
J gene: TRBJ1-5
V gene: TRBV6-6
CDR3 DNA: TGTGCCAGCAGTGACAGGGGTAGCAATCAGCCCCAGCATTTT
CDR3 protein: CASSDRGSNQPQHF

clone size: .
D gene: .
J gene: TRBJ2-7
V gene: TRBV7-9
CDR3 DNA: TGTGCCAGCAGCTTAGGTACGGGTTCAAATTCCTACGAGCAGTACTTC
CDR3 protein: CASSLGTGSNSYEQYF

clone size: .
D gene: .
J gene: TRBJ1-4
V gene: TRBV18
CDR3 DNA: TGTGCCAGCTCACCTGGAGTCGGGGGAACTAATGAAAAACTGTTTTTT
CDR3 protein: CASSPGVGGTNEKLFF

clone size: few
D gene: .
J gene: TRBJ2-5
V gene: TRBV29-1
CDR3 DNA: TGCAGCGTTGAGGGGTATGAGACCCAGTACTTC
CDR3 protein: CSVEGYETQYF

clone size: .
D gene: TRBD2
J gene: TRBJ2-1
V gene: TRBV28
CDR3 DNA: TGTGCCAGCAGTATACTAGCGAATGAGCAGTTCTTC
CDR3 protein: CASSILANEQFF

clone size: .
D gene: TRBD1
J gene: TRBJ2-7
V gene: TRBV15
CDR3 DNA: TGTGCCACCAGCAGAGAAGGACCGGGGACAGGCGGCGAGCAGTACTTC
CDR3 protein: CATSREGPGTGGEQYF